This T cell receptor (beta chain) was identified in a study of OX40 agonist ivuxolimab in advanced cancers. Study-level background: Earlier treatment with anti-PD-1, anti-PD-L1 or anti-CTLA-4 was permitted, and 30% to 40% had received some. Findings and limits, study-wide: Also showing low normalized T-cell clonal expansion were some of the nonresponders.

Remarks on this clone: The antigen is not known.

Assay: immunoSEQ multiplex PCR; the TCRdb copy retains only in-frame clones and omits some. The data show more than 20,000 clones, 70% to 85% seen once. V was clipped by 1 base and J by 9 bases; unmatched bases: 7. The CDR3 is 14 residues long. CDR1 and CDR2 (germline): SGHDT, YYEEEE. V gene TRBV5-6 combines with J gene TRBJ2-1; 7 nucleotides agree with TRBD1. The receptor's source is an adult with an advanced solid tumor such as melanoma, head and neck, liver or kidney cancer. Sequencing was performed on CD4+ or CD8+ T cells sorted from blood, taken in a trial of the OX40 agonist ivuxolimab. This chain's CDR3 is CASSLTGTATEQFF. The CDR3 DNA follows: TGTGCCAGCAGCTTGACCGGGACAGCAACTGAGCAGTTCTTC. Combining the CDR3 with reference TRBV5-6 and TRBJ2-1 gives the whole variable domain DAGVTQSPTHLIKTRGQQVTLRCSPKSGHDTVSWYQQALGQGPQFIFQYYEEEERQRGNFPDRFSGHQFPNYSSELNVNALLLGDSALYLCASSLTGTATEQFFGPGTRLTVL.